These T cell receptor beta chains were read from a single sample in a study of patients and donors after allogeneic stem cell transplantation. TCRdb called the RT-PCR reads again in MiXCR, with one record for every CDR3 protein. This table has about 57,000 distinct CDR3 sequences, about 14% appearing once. Sequencing was carried out using blood, either unsorted or a sorted T cell fraction (not recorded which). The receptors come from a human donor who was either an allogeneic HSCT recipient or a stem cell or donor lymphocyte infusion donor (not recorded which). It is not recorded whose cells these are; they may come from a transplant donor. Each CDR3 is given with its conserved first and last residue. The D gene is left open where the match is weak. Size values are once, few and many counts, or a class for expanded clones, and some rows have none.

clone_size cdr3_length d_call j_call v_call cdr3_aa cdr3_nt
few 13 TRBD2 TRBJ2-1 TRBV10-3 CATSQTSTNEQFF TGTGCCACCAGCCAGACTAGCACCAATGAGCAGTTCTTC
many 14 NA TRBJ2-5 TRBV12-3/TRBV12-4 CASSLGLVRETQYF TGTGCCAGCAGTTTAGGGCTAGTCCGTGAGACCCAGTACTTC
many 14 NA TRBJ1-3 TRBV7-6 CASSLNPSGNTIYF TGTGCCAGCAGCTTAAACCCTTCTGGAAACACCATATATTTT
NA 14 NA TRBJ2-7 TRBV20-1 CSARDVLKSYEQYF TGCAGTGCTAGAGATGTCCTAAAGTCCTACGAGCAGTACTTC
NA 13 TRBD1 TRBJ2-5 TRBV7-2 CASSNGVGGGQYF TGTGCCAGCAGCAACGGTGTAGGGGGCGGGCAGTACTTC
many 12 TRBD1 TRBJ1-1 TRBV5-1 CASSYRGTEAFF TGTGCCAGCAGCTACAGGGGCACTGAAGCTTTCTTT
many 15 TRBD1 TRBJ2-7 TRBV20-1 CSAREGTGHFDEQYF TGCAGTGCTAGAGAAGGGACAGGGCATTTTGACGAGCAGTACTTC
few 13 NA TRBJ2-1 TRBV25-1 CASSEWVANEQFF TGTGCCAGCAGTGAATGGGTAGCCAATGAGCAGTTCTTC
NA 15 NA TRBJ2-1 TRBV6-5 CASSDYSSGHNEQFF TGTGCCAGCAGTGATTACAGTAGTGGTCACAATGAGCAGTTCTTC
NA 14 NA TRBJ2-5 TRBV3-1 CASSQAGGSETQYF TGTGCCAGCAGCCAAGCTGGGGGGTCAGAGACCCAGTACTTC
NA 14 NA TRBJ2-7 TRBV6-2/TRBV6-3 CASSPADGYYEQYF TGTGCCAGCAGCCCCGCGGACGGCTACTACGAGCAGTACTTC
NA 12 NA TRBJ1-1 TRBV11-2 CASSSWGDEAFF TGTGCCAGCAGCTCGTGGGGGGATGAAGCTTTCTTT
NA 14 TRBD2 TRBJ2-7 TRBV20-1 CSASGRREVYEQYF TGCAGTGCTAGTGGGCGGCGGGAGGTCTACGAGCAGTACTTC
NA 15 NA TRBJ2-1 TRBV6-5 CASTPQVGLVNEQFF TGTGCCAGCACCCCACAGGTCGGTCTGGTCAATGAGCAGTTCTTC
few 14 NA TRBJ2-3 TRBV9 CASSVQDRTYTQYF TGTGCCAGCAGCGTGCAGGACCGCACGTATACGCAGTATTTT
NA 16 TRBD1 TRBJ2-7 TRBV6-5 CASSYWGTGSGYEQYF TGTGCCAGCAGTTACTGGGGGACAGGGAGTGGGTACGAGCAGTACTTC
NA 20 NA TRBJ2-3 TRBV20-1 CSARDPLWVPHRGRTDTQYF TGCAGTGCTAGAGACCCCCTTTGGGTCCCCCATAGGGGTCGCACAGATACGCAGTATTTT
NA 19 NA TRBJ2-3 TRBV15 CATSRDLAGPGLEADTQYF TGTGCCACCAGCAGAGATCTGGCGGGACCGGGACTGGAGGCAGATACGCAGTATTTT
few 14 NA TRBJ2-5 TRBV3-1 CASSSLERRETQYF TGTGCCAGCAGCTCCTTGGAGAGGAGAGAGACCCAGTACTTC
NA 15 NA TRBJ1-2 TRBV7-9 CASSFGLGSNYGYTF TGTGCCAGCAGCTTTGGGCTGGGATCTAACTATGGCTACACCTTC
many 14 TRBD1 TRBJ1-6 TRBV3-1 CASSPGQGDSPLHF TGTGCCAGCAGCCCGGGACAGGGTGATTCACCCCTCCACTTT
NA 15 NA TRBJ2-5 TRBV12-3/TRBV12-4 CASSPRFLYQETQYF TGTGCCAGCAGTCCCAGGTTCCTGTACCAAGAGACCCAGTACTTC
many 14 NA TRBJ2-7 TRBV14 CASSQDTALYEQYF TGTGCCAGCAGCCAAGATACGGCCCTCTACGAGCAGTACTTC
NA 14 TRBD1 TRBJ2-3 TRBV29-1 CSAEDRGGTDTQYF TGCAGCGCCGAGGACAGGGGAGGCACAGATACGCAGTATTTT
few 15 NA TRBJ2-7 TRBV27 CASRLGQGTIDEQYF TGTGCCAGCAGATTGGGGCAGGGAACAATCGACGAGCAGTACTTC
NA 15 NA TRBJ1-3 TRBV7-7 CASSLMVNTGNTIYF TGTGCTAGCAGCTTAATGGTCAATACTGGAAACACCATATATTTT
NA 13 NA TRBJ2-2 TRBV24-1 CATKGANTGELFF TGTGCCACCAAGGGTGCGAACACCGGGGAGCTGTTTTTT
few 18 NA TRBJ1-5 TRBV27 CASSTRGADTYSNQPQHF TGTGCCAGCTCCACGAGGGGGGCAGACACTTATAGCAATCAGCCCCAGCATTTT
many 12 NA TRBJ2-7 TRBV12-3/TRBV12-4 CASMGLAAWQYF TGTGCCAGCATGGGACTCGCGGCGTGGCAGTACTTC
few 15 NA TRBJ2-7 TRBV7-9 CASSTHREINYEQYF TGTGCCAGCTCAACCCACAGGGAAATAAACTACGAGCAGTACTTC
NA 15 NA TRBJ2-7 TRBV19 CASSVRAYKSYEQYF TGTGCCAGTAGTGTCCGGGCCTACAAGTCCTACGAGCAGTACTTC
NA 16 NA TRBJ1-5 TRBV15 CATSSDRDILLGSQHF TGTGCCACCAGCAGCGATAGGGACATTCTATTAGGGTCCCAGCATTTT
many 15 NA TRBJ1-1 TRBV6-5 CASSYLIARDTEAFF TGTGCCAGCAGTTATCTCATTGCAAGGGACACTGAAGCTTTCTTT